This T cell receptor (beta chain) was identified during a study of early T cells in non-severe SARS-CoV-2 infection. V was cut by 4 bases and J by 1 base, with 8 bases left in between. Germline values: CDR1 WNHNN, CDR2 SYGVQD (reference sequence). This CDR3 contains 13 residues. MiXCR, run by TCRdb on the 5' RACE reads, gives a single entry per CDR3 protein. The sample carries approximately 81,000 distinct CDR3 sequences, roughly 6% recorded once. This clonotype has more than one count but fewer than ten. The rearrangement uses TRBV10-1 and TRBJ2-7; no clear D. Sample: whole blood. The source is an adult who was a healthcare worker with PCR-confirmed SARS-CoV-2 infection or an uninfected control (not recorded which). The CDR3, as DNA: TGCGCCAGCAGTGCTGACCGATCCTACGAGCAGTACTTC. Protein sequence: CASSADRSYEQYF.